The T cell receptor beta chain under discussion was sequenced for a study of identical twins. Whole-study results and caveats: With abundant cord blood beta clonotypes, insertions were fewer; memory repertoires showed no such pattern.

This clonotype was counted many times. Its antigen is undetermined. TCRdb reprocessed the 5' RACE reads via MiXCR and lists one record per CDR3 protein. The sample has about 690,000 distinct CDR3 sequences, roughly 6% seen once; the top ten hold approximately 1.6%. The specimen sequenced was naive T cells sorted from blood. This TCR derives from a man younger than 30 in good health.

CDR3 coding DNA: TGTGCCACCAGCACGACAGATATAGCTAACTATGGCTACACCTTC. It yields the protein CATSTTDIANYGYTF. This chain joins TRBV15 and TRBJ1-2; a possible D gene is TRBD1 (5 bases). CDR3 length: 15 amino acids. V was cut by 4 bases and J by 0 bases, with 12 bases left in between. Germline assignment: CDR1 LNHNV and CDR2 YYDKDF (reference sequence).